This TCR beta chain was captured by sequencing in a study of T cell changes during pregnancy in multiple sclerosis. The CDR3 runs to 13 residues. The germline CDR1 and CDR2 sequences are LNHDA and SQIVND (reference sequence). The ends lost 3 bases at V and 10 bases at J; junction bases unmatched: 1. Sequencing used immunoSEQ multiplex PCR; TCRdb keeps in-frame clones, though not all of them. The profile shows 45,000 to 55,000 clones, roughly 90% of them singletons. Sequencing was performed on peripheral blood, taken in the first trimester of pregnancy. The chain combines TRBV19 with TRBJ1-6; 9 bases agree with TRBD1. The TCR sequence derives from a female donor in good health, enrolled as a control in a pregnancy study. This CDR3 reads CASSMDRGSPLHF. The CDR3 DNA reads TGTGCCAGTAGTATGGACAGGGGCTCACCCCTCCACTTT. Full variable domain (rest looked up from reference TRBV19 and TRBJ1-6): DGGITQSPKYLFRKEGQNVTLSCEQNLNHDAMYWYRQDPGQGLRLIYYSQIVNDFQKGDIAEGYSVSREKKESFPLTVTSAQKNPTAFYLCASSMDRGSPLHFGNGTRLTVT.